These 2 T cell receptor beta chains originate from one sample sequenced in a study of T cells in Graves' hyperthyroidism and ophthalmopathy. RNA transcripts gave rise to amplified TCR beta CDR3 regions. First-round RT-PCR targeting the TCR CDR3 was performed with the HTBI primer set. A single record per CDR3 protein comes from TCRdb applying MiXCR to the multiplex PCR reads. The sample records roughly 250,000 distinct CDR3 sequences, around 17% being singletons. Sequences were obtained from blood. These receptor sequences come from a woman between 18 and 30 years old with Graves' ophthalmopathy.

This clonotype occurred many times. The chain recombines TRBV7-9 with TRBJ1-2; 7 bases map to TRBD1. Germline CDR1 and CDR2: SEHNR and FQNEAQ (reference sequence). The trim removed 4 bases at V and 8 bases at J, leaving 13 bases unmatched. The CDR3 is 15 residues long. For the CDR3, the DNA is TGTGCCAGCAGCTCCCGGGGACAGCTTATCGGCGGCTACACCTTC. It is translated as CASSSRGQLIGGYTF.

This sequence joins TRBV20-1 and TRBJ1-6, with 9 positions matching TRBD1. With V trimmed by 3 bases and J by 10 bases, 13 bases remained unmatched. Germline CDR1 and CDR2: DFQATT and SNEGSKA (reference sequence). CDR3 length: 16 amino acids. The CDR3 DNA is TGCAGTGCTAGTTCACCGGGACAGGGAATTTGGTCACCCCTCCACTTT. This gives the protein CSASSPGQGIWSPLHF.